This is a list of T cell receptor beta chains from one sample in a study of blood T cell repertoires in COVID-19. Method: immunoSEQ multiplex PCR; TCRdb's copy keeps in-frame clones and lacks some. The profile shows 350,000 to 450,000 clones, 75% to 90% of them singletons. Sample: peripheral blood. Every receptor here comes from a woman aged 35 to 49 with COVID-19, enrolled during active disease. Each CDR3 is given with its conserved first and last residue. D genes are given only for firm matches. A row's size may be missing; if present it is once, few, many or a size class.

J gene | V gene | CDR3 length | clone size | D gene | CDR3 DNA | CDR3 protein
TRBJ2-7 | TRBV5-1 | 20 | - | TRBD1 | TGCGCCAGCAGCTTGGGCCTGGTGAGGACTCTACACGGGACAGCCTCCGAGCAGTACTTC | CASSLGLVRTLHGTASEQYF
TRBJ1-1 | TRBV27 | 13 | - | - | TGTGCCAGCTGGCCTACAGGCTTCATGGGCGCTTTCTTT | CASWPTGFMGAFF
TRBJ1-4 | TRBV4-3 | 16 | once | - | TGCGCCAGCAGCCGAGCGGACGGAAGATTTAATGAAAAACTGTTTTTT | CASSRADGRFNEKLFF
TRBJ1-2 | TRBV20-1 | 10 | once | - | TGCAGTGCTAGTCGAGAAGGCTACACCTTC | CSASREGYTF
TRBJ2-5 | TRBV25-1 | 13 | - | - | TGTGCCAGGCATACCGGGTTCCAAGAGACCCAGTACTTC | CARHTGFQETQYF
TRBJ2-3 | TRBV5-8 | 14 | once | - | TGTGCCAGCAGCTTGATGCAGGTCACAGATACGCAGTATTTT | CASSLMQVTDTQYF
TRBJ2-7 | TRBV27 | 14 | few | TRBD1 | TGTGCCAGCACCAGGACAGGGGGAAGCGACGAGCAGTACTTC | CASTRTGGSDEQYF
TRBJ1-1 | TRBV7-9 | 14 | - | - | TGTGCCAGCAGCTTTCCCGGGGTGAACACTGAAGCTTTCTTT | CASSFPGVNTEAFF
TRBJ2-1 | TRBV27 | 15 | - | TRBD2 | TGTGCCAGCAGCCTCGGACTAGCGGAGTACAATGAGCAGTTCTTC | CASSLGLAEYNEQFF
TRBJ2-5 | TRBV11-1 | 13 | - | TRBD2 | TGTGCCAGCAGCTCTAGCGGGAGCACGACCCAGTACTTC | CASSSSGSTTQYF
TRBJ1-1 | TRBV27 | 15 | - | TRBD1 | TGTGCCAGCAGTTTATTGGTAGGGGGCGCGACTGAAGCTTTCTTT | CASSLLVGGATEAFF
TRBJ1-4 | TRBV6-1 | 14 | - | TRBD1 | TGTGCCAGCAGACCAGGGGGCTCTAATGAAAAACTGTTTTTT | CASRPGGSNEKLFF
TRBJ2-5 | TRBV3-1/TRBV3-2 | 13 | - | - | TGTGCCAGCAGCCAAGGCAGGTCCGAGACCCAGTACTTC | CASSQGRSETQYF
TRBJ1-1 | TRBV28 | 15 | few | - | TGTGCCAGCAGCCTGGGAGGATATGAAAACACTGAAGCTTTCTTT | CASSLGGYENTEAFF
TRBJ1-1 | TRBV7-9 | 18 | - | TRBD1 | TGTGCCAGCAGCTCCCCGGATAGCTCGACAGGGGGCATGACTGAAGCTTTCTTT | CASSSPDSSTGGMTEAFF
TRBJ1-5 | TRBV19 | 14 | - | - | TGTGCCAGTAGTATCGGGGGGTTGCACCAGCCCCAGCATTTT | CASSIGGLHQPQHF
TRBJ2-3 | TRBV9 | 13 | - | - | TGTGCCAGCAGCTACCTCGCGGCAGATACGCAGTATTTT | CASSYLAADTQYF
TRBJ1-3 | TRBV27 | 13 | - | - | TGTGCCAGCAGTTCCATCATGGGAAACACCATATATTTT | CASSSIMGNTIYF
TRBJ2-7 | TRBV5-1 | 14 | - | TRBD1 | TGCGCCAGCAGCTTCCAGGGGGCTCTTGGCGAGCAGTACTTC | CASSFQGALGEQYF
TRBJ1-2 | TRBV28 | 16 | - | - | TGTGGTACGAATCTGGTCGGGGGGCCAACTAACTATGGCTACACCTTC | CGTNLVGGPTNYGYTF
TRBJ2-1 | TRBV6-2/TRBV6-3 | 12 | - | - | TGTGCCAGCAGTTACTTAGGACAGGAGCAGTTCTTC | CASSYLGQEQFF
TRBJ1-4 | TRBV10-3 | 15 | - | - | TGTGCCATCAGTGAAGCGTCGGCGGGGAATGAAAAACTGTTTTTT | CAISEASAGNEKLFF